The 20 T cell receptor beta chains presented below share a single source sample, sequenced in a study of T cells in localized non-small cell lung cancer. TCRdb's table, derived via immunoSEQ multiplex PCR, lists solely in-frame clones and lacks some. Seen here are fewer than 20,000 clones, nearly 90% observed once, and the top ten hold around 1.2%. The sequences come from peripheral blood mononuclear cells, collected before any cancer treatment. Receptors originate from a woman aged 35-75 years with stage III lung adenocarcinoma.

This clone showed up just a few times. The chain's CDR3 is CASSPVGGQPQHF. CDR3 bases: TGCGCCAGCAGCCCAGTCGGGGGTCAGCCCCAGCATTTT. The chain combines TRBV4-1 with TRBJ1-5; a weak D match, TRBD1 (5 bases). Trimming took 4 bases from V and 6 from J, leaving 10 bases between them. Germline V gene sequence: CDR1 MGHRA, CDR2 YSYEKL. The CDR3 covers 13 residues.

V usage is TRBV7-7 and J usage is TRBJ2-5, with TRBD1 matching over 7 bases. This CDR3 has 14 amino acids. With V trimmed by 6 bases and J by 5 bases, 9 bases remained unmatched. The germline V gene has CDR1 SSHAT and CDR2 FNYEAQ (reference sequence). The CDR3 is CASSMQGVGETQYF. DNA for the CDR3: TGTGCCAGCAGTATGCAGGGGGTAGGGGAGACCCAGTACTTC. Filled out from reference TRBV7-7 and TRBJ2-5, the complete variable domain reads GAGVSQSPRYKVTKRGQDVTLRCDPISSHATLYWYQQALGQGPEFLTYFNYEAQPDKSGLPSDRFSAERPEGSISTLTIQRTEQRDSAMYRCASSMQGVGETQYFGPGTRLLVL.

The chain joins TRBV9 to TRBJ1-2; tentatively, D is TRBD1 (5 bases). V lost 8 bases and J lost 13, with 30 bases in between. The CDR3 has 15 amino acids. From germline, CDR1 is SGDLS and CDR2 YYNGEE. CDR3 region: CASNDRPAGQLDFTF. DNA of the CDR3: TGTGCCAGTAACGATCGGCCAGCAGGGCAGCTTGATTTCACCTTC.

The V call is TRBV5-1, the J call TRBJ1-5; D is uncertain. The germline CDR1 and CDR2 sequences are SGHRS and YFSETQ. The CDR3 totals 14 residues. V lost 4 bases to trimming and J lost 7 bases, with 15 bases between them. The CDR3 reads CASSTDGGIQPQHF. The CDR3 bases are TGCGCCAGCAGCACGGACGGTGGGATCCAGCCCCAGCATTTT.

V usage is TRBV5-6 and J usage is TRBJ1-2; no clear D gene. V was cut by 4 bases and J by 4 bases, with 14 bases left in between. The CDR3 extends over 14 amino acids. Per germline, CDR1 SGHDT and CDR2 YYEEEE. The CDR3 nucleotides read TGTGCCAGCAGCCCCCAATCCCGCGGCTATGGCTACACCTTC. Translated, it gives CASSPQSRGYGYTF.

V usage is TRBV28 and J usage is TRBJ1-2; TRBD1 might be the D (5 bases). V gave up 6 bases and J gave up 6 bases, with 14 bases separating them. There are 13 residues in the CDR3. Germline lookup yields CDR1 MDHEN and CDR2 SYDVKM. DNA for the CDR3: TGTGCCAGCAGACCAATCAGGGTCCATGGCTACACCTTC. It specifies CASRPIRVHGYTF.

The chain joins TRBV27 to TRBJ2-5; D call uncertain. In germline, CDR1 is MNHEY, CDR2 SMNVEV (reference sequence). The CDR3 is 13 residues long. V was clipped by 2 bases and J by 4 bases, with 8 bases between them. The CDR3 spells CASSLRIRETQYF. CDR3 DNA: TGTGCCAGCAGTTTACGGATTCGAGAGACCCAGTACTTC.

The V and J genes are TRBV19 and TRBJ1-2; D is ambiguous. CDR1 LNHDA and CDR2 SQIVND come from the germline V gene (reference sequence). Trimming stripped 4 bases from V and 2 bases from J, with 5 bases between. The CDR3 consists of 12 residues. This chain's CDR3 is CASSRVNYGYTF. CDR3 coding DNA: TGTGCCAGTAGTAGAGTAAACTATGGCTACACCTTC.

The J gene is TRBJ2-5, the V gene TRBV6-1, with 10 bases that match TRBD2. Germline loops: CDR1 MNHNS, CDR2 SASEGT. CDR3 length: 15 amino acids. The V gene end was trimmed by 3 bases and the J gene end by 4 bases; junction bases not matched to a gene: 5. Written as DNA, the CDR3 is TGTGCCAGCAGTGAGATTATAGCGGGGGGAGAGACCCAGTACTTC. Protein: CASSEIIAGGETQYF.

This clone has only one observation. This CDR3 is CASSPQAGGVSEKLFF. CDR3 in DNA: TGTGCCAGCAGTCCCCAGGCAGGAGGGGTATCTGAAAAACTGTTTTTT. The chain combines TRBV27 with TRBJ1-4; D possibly corresponds to TRBD1 (5 bases). The CDR3 totals 16 residues. Trimming removed 5 bases at V and 7 bases at J, with 20 bases between. Germline CDR1 and CDR2: MNHEY and SMNVEV (reference sequence).

The V call is TRBV11-3, the J call TRBJ2-1; D is perhaps TRBD2 (7 bases). Germline V gives CDR1 SGHNT, CDR2 YENEEA. The CDR3 spans 14 residues. Trimming took off 2 bases at V and 5 bases at J, with 10 bases between the two ends. For the CDR3, the DNA is TGTGCCAGCAGCTTACGGGGGGCCAACAATGAGCAGTTCTTC. This gives the protein CASSLRGANNEQFF.

This clone was picked up one time. This chain connects TRBV4-1 to TRBJ2-7; TRBD1 aligns across 10 bases. This CDR3 region has 19 residues. Germline V gene lookup returns CDR1 MGHRA and CDR2 YSYEKL. Losses at the gene ends were 4 bases for V and 1 base for J; bases not matched to a gene: 16. The CDR3 is CASSRTGTGALGLSYEQYF. The DNA for the CDR3 is TGCGCCAGCAGCCGAACCGGGACAGGGGCGCTGGGGCTTTCCTACGAGCAGTACTTC.

The chain is built from TRBV7-9 and TRBJ1-2, with 9 bases matching TRBD1. V shed 1 base and J 8 bases; nucleotides not matched to a gene: 2. This CDR3 spans 13 amino acids. From germline, CDR1 is SEHNR and CDR2 FQNEAQ (reference sequence). The DNA of the CDR3 is TGTGCCAGCAGCTTAGAGGGGACAGGGGGCTACACCTTC. This translates into CASSLEGTGGYTF.

This clone is a singleton in its sample. The gene calls are TRBV6-1 and TRBJ2-2; D remains ambiguous. CDR1 and CDR2 from the germline V gene are MNHNS and SASEGT. The CDR3 contains 14 residues. Trimming removed 8 bases from V and 5 bases from J, with 15 bases in between. The CDR3 DNA follows: TGTGCCAGCGGAGCCCGGGCGCGGACCGGGGAGCTGTTTTTT. It translates to CASGARARTGELFF.

The V and J genes are TRBV11-3 and TRBJ2-3, with D hard to call. V was shortened by 0 bases and J by 2 bases, with 12 bases between the two germline ends. Germline lookup yields CDR1 SGHNT and CDR2 YENEEA. The CDR3 runs to 16 residues. Here the CDR3 reads CASSLDPAEPTDTQYF. CDR3 bases: TGTGCCAGCAGCTTAGACCCAGCTGAACCCACAGATACGCAGTATTTT.

V is TRBV28 and J is TRBJ2-3; 13 positions agree with TRBD2. V shed 8 bases and J 6 bases; nucleotides not matched to a gene: 5. The CDR3 runs 14 residues. CDR1 is MDHEN and CDR2 is SYDVKM in the germline V gene. The CDR3 loop is CASATSGRRDTQYF. CDR3 DNA: TGTGCCAGCGCGACTAGCGGGAGGAGGGATACGCAGTATTTT. The variable domain in full, completed from reference TRBV28 and TRBJ2-3, reads DVKVTQSSRYLVKRTGEKVFLECVQDMDHENMFWYRQDPGLGLRLIYFSYDVKMKEKGDIPEGYSVSREKKERFSLILESASTNQTSMYLCASATSGRRDTQYFGPGTRLTVL.

The chain is built from TRBV27 and TRBJ2-3; 9 bases align to TRBD1. CDR3 length: 15 amino acids. Germline V gene sequence: CDR1 MNHEY, CDR2 SMNVEV (reference sequence). Trimming at V came to 6 bases and at J to 4 bases, leaving 8 bases not matched to a gene. This CDR3 is CASSSGTGSPDTQYF. CDR3 sequence (DNA): TGTGCCAGCAGCTCCGGGACAGGGTCCCCAGATACGCAGTATTTT.

The genes are TRBV14 and TRBJ2-2; 9 bases map to TRBD1. V gave up 7 bases and J gave up 3 bases; unmatched junction bases: 9. The V gene's germline CDR1 is SGHDN and CDR2 FVKESK. The CDR3 is 16 amino acids. This chain's CDR3 is CASNNLRDRDTGELFF. The CDR3 DNA follows: TGTGCCAGCAACAACCTTCGGGACAGGGACACCGGGGAGCTGTTTTTT.

The chain has TRBV20-1 and TRBJ2-3; possibly TRBD2 for D (6 bases). Per germline, CDR1 DFQATT and CDR2 SNEGSKA (reference sequence). This CDR3 comprises 11 residues. The CDR3 DNA reads as TGCAGGGGCGGGGATGCAGATACGCAGTATTTT. This translates into CRGGDADTQYF.

The chain recombines TRBV9 with TRBJ1-1; D is perhaps TRBD1 (5 bases). The CDR3 has 13 residues. Germline assignment: CDR1 SGDLS and CDR2 YYNGEE. V was clipped by 0 bases and J by 10 bases, with 13 bases between them. This CDR3 is CASSVGYEGVAFF. Written as DNA, the CDR3 is TGTGCCAGCAGCGTAGGATACGAAGGGGTAGCTTTCTTT. Full variable domain (missing parts from reference TRBV9 and TRBJ1-1): DSGVTQTPKHLITATGQRVTLRCSPRSGDLSVYWYQQSLDQGLQFLIQYYNGEERAKGNILERFSAQQFPDLHSELNLSSLELGDSALYFCASSVGYEGVAFFGQGTRLTVV.